The entry that follows covers one T cell receptor beta chain sequence. The J segment lost 3 bases and the V segment lost 8 bases, leaving 5 bases of the junction unmatched. The CDR3 sequence is 13 residues long. Germline loops: CDR1 MDHEN, CDR2 SYDVKM. The entry originates in a study of blood T cell repertoires in COVID-19. Study information: The analysed material was cDNA or gDNA that came from T cells, B-cell-depleted T cells, or PBMCs.

In the original processing: Reference gene primer amplification yielded estimated nucleated cell counts. Generated by immunoSEQ multiplex PCR, the TCRdb table keeps only in-frame clones and is missing some. V and J calls and clone size come straight from that table; D and trimming were deduced from the DNA. This table has about 180,000 clones, approximately 85% appearing once. V is TRBV28 and J is TRBJ1-1; 8 bases are a match to TRBD1. The specimen sequenced was peripheral blood. The sequence was collected from a man older than 75 with COVID-19, enrolled during active disease. DNA for the CDR3: TGTGCCAGCTTAGACAGGGGAGACACTGAAGCTTTCTTT. It translates to CASLDRGDTEAFF.